The sequence of this TCR beta chain was determined in a study of cytomegalovirus exposure and HLA in healthy donors. The study's findings and limits: Only CMV serostatus was available as immune exposure information. TCR beta V- and J-gene trimming, according to a later analysis, was linked to a missense DCLRE1C variant.

The CDR3 runs to 16 residues. Germline CDR1 GTSNPN, CDR2 SVGIG (reference sequence). V was clipped by 1 base and J by 4 bases, with 17 bases between them. Comment on this clone: Its antigen is as yet unknown.

This PCR relied on a set of 60 Vbeta primers and 13 Jbeta primers. Clones were sequenced by immunoSEQ multiplex PCR, and TCRdb holds only the in-frame ones, with some missing. The sample holds about 130,000 clones, roughly 78% seen once. The clonotype comes from a young man in good health. The J gene is TRBJ1-5, the V gene TRBV30; D call uncertain. The sample comprised PBMCs. CDR3: CAWSAQDSVANQPQHF. The CDR3 DNA reads TGTGCCTGGAGTGCACAAGACTCCGTCGCAAATCAGCCCCAGCATTTT.